Listed here are 29 T cell receptor beta chains from one sample, sequenced in a study of regulatory T cells in long-lasting Graves disease (dated by TCRdb to the early 2020s). The sample's time point label is to be understood as: newly diagnosed GD, antithyroid drugs for less than 3 months. For both TCR sequencing and RNA sequencing, RNA was extracted from PBMCs in TRIzol. The library was produced with multiplex PCR. The sequencing machine was an Illumina HiSeq 4000. TCR beta libraries were built with iRepertoire HTBI primers and Arm-PCR amplification of CDR3 regions. TCRdb reran the public reads through fastp at Q25 and MiXCR, keeping productive beta chains. CDR3 protein duplicates are merged, each entry listing the most common genes and DNA. In this sample the table shows 400,000 to 550,000 distinct CDR3 sequences, less than 20% of which occur a single time. The ten largest clones capture 23% of the sample.

The same sample was also used in a study of T cells in Graves' hyperthyroidism and ophthalmopathy.

The sequencing used peripheral blood mononuclear cells (PBMCs), collected at new diagnosis, from a patient treated with antithyroid drugs. These receptor sequences come from a woman aged 18-29 years with Graves disease. Donor details come from another sample of the same person, matched by shared clones.

The V and J genes are TRBV27 and TRBJ1-4; 9 bases fit TRBD1. This CDR3 contains 16 residues. Trimming took 6 bases from V and 2 from J; bases not matched to a gene: 7. The germline CDR1 and CDR2 sequences are MNHEY and SMNVEV (reference sequence). CDR3 DNA: TGTGCCAGCAGACCTAACAGGGGGCTGACTAATGAAAAACTGTTTTTT. It specifies CASRPNRGLTNEKLFF.

This clonotype was counted a few times. The chain employs TRBV3-1 and TRBJ1-3; no definite D call. CDR1 and CDR2 from the germline V gene are LGHDT and YNNKEL (reference sequence). The V gene lost 6 bases and the J gene lost 2 bases, with 8 bases spanning the gap. This CDR3 region has 13 residues. DNA for the CDR3: TGTGCCAGCAGTAGGGCTACTGGAAACACCATATATTTT. As protein: CASSRATGNTIYF. Full variable domain (remainder filled in from reference TRBV3-1 and TRBJ1-3): DTAVSQTPKYLVTQMGNDKSIKCEQNLGHDTMYWYKQDSKKFLKIMFSYNNKELIINETVPNRFSPKSPDKAHLNLHINSLELGDSAVYFCASSRATGNTIYFGEGSWLTVV.

This clonotype was counted many times. This sequence joins TRBV6-5 and TRBJ2-7; possible D gene TRBD2, 6 bases. Trimming took 2 bases from V and 2 from J, leaving 16 bases between them. The germline CDR1 and CDR2 sequences are MNHEY and SVGAGI. The CDR3 is made up of 16 amino acids. The chain's CDR3 is CASSYARTTLTYEQYF. CDR3 sequence (DNA): TGTGCCAGCAGTTACGCCAGGACTACCCTAACCTACGAGCAGTACTTC.

This clonotype was recorded many times. This chain links TRBV12-3 or TRBV12-4 with TRBJ1-2; D is ambiguous. V dropped 7 bases and J dropped 4 bases, with 19 bases sitting between them. The CDR3 has 15 amino acids. This chain's CDR3 is CASIPGGSVSYGYTF. CDR3 coding DNA: TGTGCCAGCATTCCCGGCGGCAGTGTCAGCTATGGCTACACCTTC.

This clonotype has ten or more counts. The chain uses TRBV29-1 and TRBJ2-1; possibly TRBD2 for D (6 bases). Germline V gene lookup returns CDR1 SQVTM and CDR2 ANQGSEA. This CDR3 is 13 amino acids long. Trimming took 3 bases from V and 10 from J, leaving 16 bases between them. CDR3 bases: TGCAGCGTTGAGGACTACGTAAACTTAGAGCAGTTCTTC. It yields the protein CSVEDYVNLEQFF.

The CDR3 DNA reads TGCAGCGTTCAATCCAGCGGAAACACCGGGGAGCTGTTTTTT. It codes for CSVQSSGNTGELFF. This sequence joins TRBV29-1 and TRBJ2-2; maybe TRBD2 (5 bases). CDR3 length equals 14 residues. Germline assignment: CDR1 SQVTM and CDR2 ANQGSEA. V was pared by 5 bases and J by 2 bases, with 12 bases between.

At least ten counts were recorded for this clonotype. The chain uses TRBV28 and TRBJ2-4, with D perhaps TRBD2 (5 bases). CDR3 length: 14 residues. Deletions cut 5 bases from V and 2 bases from J, with 10 bases between. Germline V gene sequence: CDR1 MDHEN, CDR2 SYDVKM. CDR3 in DNA: TGTGCCAGCAGTCCGAGGGAATCCAAAAACATTCAGTACTTC. It specifies CASSPRESKNIQYF.

This clonotype was counted at least ten times. The CDR3 nucleotides read TGCGCCAGCAACGACAGTCCGAACACCGGGGAGCTGTTTTTT. This gives the protein CASNDSPNTGELFF. This chain links TRBV5-1 with TRBJ2-2, with a weak D call TRBD1 (5 bases). Between the trimmed V and J ends, which lost 6 bases and 0 bases, there was a span of 9 bases. The germline V gene encodes CDR1 SGHRS and CDR2 YFSETQ. The CDR3 is made up of 14 amino acids.

This clonotype was observed at least ten times. The chain uses TRBV27 and TRBJ2-5; 9 positions agree with TRBD1. Germline CDR1 is MNHEY and CDR2 is SMNVEV (reference sequence). With V trimmed by 5 bases and J by 0 bases, 13 bases remained unmatched. The CDR3 is 18 amino acids. CDR3 in DNA: TGTGCCAGCAGTCCTCTACTATCCGGGACAGGGTACCAAGAGACCCAGTACTTC. This codes for CASSPLLSGTGYQETQYF.

Ten or more counts support this clonotype. The chain couples TRBV20-1 to TRBJ2-5; TRBD1 aligns across 8 bases. Germline V lookup: CDR1 DFQATT, CDR2 SNEGSKA (reference sequence). The length of the CDR3 is 15 residues. V lost 3 bases and J lost 2; bases outside the gene matches: 8. The CDR3 DNA is TGCAGTGCTAGTGCAGGGGGCGCGGGTCAAGAGACCCAGTACTTC. Protein sequence: CSASAGGAGQETQYF.

This clonotype was recorded a few times. The V call is TRBV29-1, the J call TRBJ1-2; a weak D match, TRBD1 (5 bases). Germline-derived CDR1 and CDR2 are SQVTM and ANQGSEA. V lost 1 base to trimming and J lost 5 bases, with 20 bases between them. The CDR3 loop spans 16 amino acids. In DNA, the CDR3 is TGCAGCGTTGAAGTCCTGCGACAGTCCTTCTCTTATGGCTACACCTTC. Its protein is CSVEVLRQSFSYGYTF.

This clonotype was recorded at least ten times. This chain uses TRBV29-1 with TRBJ2-3, with D possibly matching TRBD2 (6 bases). CDR1 is SQVTM and CDR2 is ANQGSEA in the germline V gene. Trimming left V 6 bases short and J 4 bases short, with 14 bases between. The CDR3 has 13 residues. The CDR3 region is CSVARGISDTQYF. In DNA, the CDR3 is TGCAGCGTCGCCCGGGGGATCTCAGATACGCAGTATTTT.

The genes are TRBV11-3 and TRBJ2-3; 10 bases fit TRBD1. Germline V gene sequence: CDR1 SGHNT, CDR2 YENEEA. With V trimmed by 1 base and J by 3 bases, 4 bases remained unmatched. The CDR3 consists of 16 residues. The CDR3 spells CASSLGRQGATDTQYF. Written as DNA, the CDR3 is TGTGCCAGCAGCTTAGGACGACAGGGGGCGACAGATACGCAGTATTTT.

Ten or more counts support this clonotype. The chain recombines TRBV20-1 with TRBJ1-2, with no clear D. V was clipped by 4 bases and J by 5 bases, with 17 bases between them. This CDR3 has 14 residues. CDR1 is DFQATT, CDR2 SNEGSKA, per germline (reference sequence). The CDR3 DNA is TGCAGTGCTAAGCCGGGATCCACCGGGTATGGCTACACCTTC. Its protein product is CSAKPGSTGYGYTF.

This clonotype appeared many times. The gene calls are TRBV20-1 and TRBJ2-1; no definite D call. The CDR3 loop spans 10 amino acids. CDR1 is DFQATT and CDR2 is SNEGSKA in the germline V gene (reference sequence). V was shortened by 3 bases and J by 8 bases, with 5 bases between the two germline ends. The CDR3 reads CSARSDEQFF. Written as DNA, the CDR3 is TGCAGTGCTAGGTCTGATGAGCAGTTCTTC.

This clonotype was observed many times. The J gene is TRBJ2-1, the V gene TRBV13; unclear D gene. CDR3 length: 14 residues. V gave up 2 bases and J gave up 6 bases, with 11 bases separating them. Germline V gene sequence: CDR1 PRHDT, CDR2 FYEKMQ (reference sequence). The CDR3 spells CASSLLLGSNEQFF. DNA for the CDR3: TGTGCCAGCAGCTTACTCTTAGGCAGCAATGAGCAGTTCTTC.

In its sample, this clonotype was seen many times. This rearrangement joins TRBV29-1 to TRBJ2-7; 7 nucleotides line up with TRBD1. CDR1 and CDR2 from the germline V gene are SQVTM and ANQGSEA. V trimming: 7 bases; J trimming: 4 bases; junction bases outside the gene matches: 7. CDR3 size: 12 residues. The CDR3 DNA reads as TGCAGCGCGACAGGGTCTTGGTACGAGCAGTACTTC. Amino acids: CSATGSWYEQYF.

The sample holds many counts of this clonotype. V gene TRBV6-1 combines with J gene TRBJ2-3, with 9 positions matching TRBD2. Germline CDR1 reads MNHNS; CDR2 reads SASEGT. With V trimmed by 10 bases and J by 3 bases, 5 bases remained unmatched. The CDR3 covers 13 residues. CDR3 coding DNA: TGTGCCAATAGCGGGAGTGGGACAGATACGCAGTATTTT. Encoded protein: CANSGSGTDTQYF.

The chain combines TRBV6-1 with TRBJ1-5; 7 nucleotides agree with TRBD1. Losses at the gene ends were 5 bases for V and 2 bases for J; bases not matched to a gene: 9. This CDR3 comprises 16 residues. Germline V gene sequence: CDR1 MNHNS, CDR2 SASEGT. Written as DNA, the CDR3 is TGTGCCAGCAGTAACACAGGGGTAGGTGGCAATCAGCCCCAGCATTTT. This translates into CASSNTGVGGNQPQHF.

This clonotype was recorded a few times. V gene TRBV20-1 combines with J gene TRBJ1-2; D may be TRBD1 (5 bases). The CDR3 length is 14 residues. Trimming removed 0 bases from V and 3 bases from J, with 11 bases in between. The germline gives CDR1 DFQATT, CDR2 SNEGSKA (reference sequence). CDR3 protein: CSARDEGRDYGYTF. In nucleotides, the CDR3 is TGCAGTGCTAGAGATGAGGGGCGCGACTATGGCTACACCTTC.

This clonotype was recorded many times. This chain joins TRBV7-6 and TRBJ2-2; 14 nucleotides match TRBD2. The CDR3 has 16 residues. Germline loops: CDR1 SGHVS, CDR2 FNYEAQ. V dropped 3 bases and J dropped 5; count of bases not matched to a gene: 2. CDR3 in amino acids: CASSLGTSGSTGELFF. The DNA of the CDR3 is TGTGCCAGCAGCTTGGGGACTAGCGGGAGTACCGGGGAGCTGTTTTTT.

V is TRBV12-3 or TRBV12-4 and J is TRBJ2-5; 13 bases align to TRBD2. The CDR3 contains 14 residues. The V segment lost 6 bases and the J segment 5 bases; nucleotides outside the gene matches: 3. CDR3: CASRRTSGSETQYF. The DNA of the CDR3 is TGTGCCAGCAGAAGGACTAGCGGGAGTGAGACCCAGTACTTC.

This clonotype appeared a few times. The chain employs TRBV11-3 and TRBJ2-1, with TRBD2 as a possible D gene (5 bases). V was clipped by 8 bases and J by 8 bases, with 16 bases between them. Germline CDR1 reads SGHNT; CDR2 reads YENEEA. The CDR3 runs 13 residues. The CDR3 sequence: CASSPSGVDEQFF. The CDR3 bases are TGTGCCAGCTCACCGTCCGGGGTGGATGAGCAGTTCTTC.

This clonotype showed up many times. V and J are TRBV5-1 and TRBJ1-1; TRBD1 is a possible D gene (5 bases). The CDR3 consists of 14 residues. Trimming took off 4 bases at V and 0 bases at J, with 10 bases between the two ends. The germline V gene has CDR1 SGHRS and CDR2 YFSETQ. The CDR3 coding sequence is TGCGCCAGCAGCCGACAGCTCATGAACACTGAAGCTTTCTTT. This sequence encodes CASSRQLMNTEAFF.

This clonotype was picked up a small number of times. The V call is TRBV6-9, the J call TRBJ2-1, with D uncertain. CDR1 MNHGY and CDR2 SVAAGI come from the germline V gene. This CDR3 has 12 residues. Trimming stripped 1 base from V and 6 bases from J, with 4 bases between. CDR3 in DNA: TGTGCCAGCAGTTATTACGGCAATGAGCAGTTCTTC. Amino acid sequence: CASSYYGNEQFF.

This chain connects TRBV4-1 to TRBJ1-5; 9 bases map to TRBD1. V dropped 2 bases and J dropped 4; count of bases not matched to a gene: 12. Germline-derived CDR1 and CDR2 are MGHRA and YSYEKL. CDR3 length: 18 residues. CDR3 nucleotide sequence: TGCGCCAGCAGCCAAACCCGGGACAGGGAGGTAATGAATCAGCCCCAGCATTTT. It is translated as CASSQTRDREVMNQPQHF.

The chain combines TRBV6-2 or TRBV6-3 with TRBJ2-2; 11 bases line up with TRBD2. CDR1 is MNHEY and CDR2 is SVGEGT in the germline V gene. With 4 bases clipped from V and 4 bases from J, the junction kept 5 bases outside the gene matches. This CDR3 has 16 amino acids. The CDR3 DNA reads as TGTGCCAGCAGTTCTCTAGCGGGAGGAACCACCGGGGAGCTGTTTTTT. It specifies CASSSLAGGTTGELFF.

This clonotype has just a few counts. In DNA, the CDR3 is TGCAGTGCTAGACGCCGGGGTAGTCAGGGCGAGCAGTACTTC. Residues: CSARRRGSQGEQYF. The chain uses TRBV20-1 and TRBJ2-7; D is tentatively TRBD1 or TRBD2 (5 bases each). The CDR3 runs to 14 residues. Trimming took off 2 bases at V and 6 bases at J, with 17 bases between the two ends. The germline gives CDR1 DFQATT, CDR2 SNEGSKA (reference sequence).

This clonotype was seen ten or more times. The genes are TRBV28 and TRBJ2-1; tentative D call: TRBD1 (6 bases). Germline CDR1 is MDHEN and CDR2 is SYDVKM. With 6 bases removed from V and 8 bases from J, the gap between germline ends came to 14 bases. The CDR3 is 13 residues long. For the CDR3, the DNA is TGTGCCAGCAGCCACAGGGAGTTCGATGAGCAGTTCTTC. It yields the protein CASSHREFDEQFF.